The rows below give T cell receptor beta chains drawn from one sample of a study of blood T cells in healthy people across ages. MiXCR was run by TCRdb on the 5' RACE reads, yielding one entry per CDR3 protein. The sample consists of roughly 860,000 distinct CDR3 sequences, approximately 59% of them appearing once. The sample was blood. These receptors came from a man younger than 40 in good health. Both conserved end residues are part of each CDR3. D genes are given only for firm matches. Not all rows give a size; the values are once, few, many and, for expanded clones, a class.

.,.,TRBJ1-5,TRBV18,TGTGCCAGCTCACCAAAGCAGGATAGCTGGACGGCAGGGGACCAGCCCCAGCATTTT,CASSPKQDSWTAGDQPQHF
TRBD2,.,TRBJ2-1,TRBV12-3/TRBV12-4,TGTGCCAGTTGGGGGGGACTAGTGGGCTACAATGAGCAGTTCTTC,CASWGGLVGYNEQFF
TRBD1,.,TRBJ2-7,TRBV6-5,TGTGCCAGCAGTAGGCAACCCGACAGGGGCTACGAGCAGTACTTC,CASSRQPDRGYEQYF
.,many,TRBJ2-4,TRBV7-2,TGTGCCAGCAGCTTAGGGGATCCACAAAACATTCAGTACTTC,CASSLGDPQNIQYF
.,.,TRBJ2-7,TRBV9,TGTGCCAGCAGCGCCCTTCCGACAGGCTCCTACGAGCAGTACTTC,CASSALPTGSYEQYF
.,.,TRBJ2-7,TRBV7-8,TGTGCCAGCAGCCGCCAGGGGGGCGGAGAGCAGTACTTC,CASSRQGGGEQYF
.,few,TRBJ2-3,TRBV4-3,TGCGCCAGCAGCCAAAGGACTCATGCGGGGAGCACAGATACGCAGTATTTT,CASSQRTHAGSTDTQYF
TRBD1,.,TRBJ2-3,TRBV7-9,TGTGCCAGCAGCGTGACAGGGGGGTACACATATACGCAGTATTTT,CASSVTGGYTYTQYF
.,.,TRBJ1-2,TRBV7-6,TGTGCCAGCAGCCCTAGCAGGGGTGGCTATGGCTACACCTTC,CASSPSRGGYGYTF
.,.,TRBJ2-5,TRBV7-3,TGTGCCAGCAGCGCGACCGGGTCCCAAGAGACCCAGTACTTC,CASSATGSQETQYF
TRBD1,.,TRBJ2-5,TRBV5-1,TGCGCCAGCAGCTCGGGCTGGGACAGCCAAGAGACCCAGTACTTC,CASSSGWDSQETQYF
.,.,TRBJ1-5,TRBV6-5,TGTGCCGGCAGTTACGGACCGGAGCCCCAGCATTTT,CAGSYGPEPQHF
.,.,TRBJ1-2,TRBV6-6,TGTGCCAGCAGGTACAGACAGGATGACTATGGCTACACCTTC,CASRYRQDDYGYTF
.,.,TRBJ1-2,TRBV4-1,TGCGCCAGCAGCCAAGAGGAGCAGTGGAGCTATGGCTACACCTTC,CASSQEEQWSYGYTF
TRBD1,.,TRBJ2-5,TRBV11-2,TGTGCCAGCAGCTTTTGGGACAGCCAAGAGACCCAGTACTTC,CASSFWDSQETQYF
TRBD2,few,TRBJ2-5,TRBV30,TGTGCCTGGAGTGTAGCGGGGCTACAGACCCAGTACTTC,CAWSVAGLQTQYF
TRBD1,.,TRBJ1-4,TRBV10-3,TGTGCCACCGCCCCGACAGGGACGGAAAAACTGTTTTTT,CATAPTGTEKLFF
.,.,TRBJ2-5,TRBV5-6,TGTGCCAGCAGCTTGGACAGGGAAGCAGAGACCCAGTACTTC,CASSLDREAETQYF